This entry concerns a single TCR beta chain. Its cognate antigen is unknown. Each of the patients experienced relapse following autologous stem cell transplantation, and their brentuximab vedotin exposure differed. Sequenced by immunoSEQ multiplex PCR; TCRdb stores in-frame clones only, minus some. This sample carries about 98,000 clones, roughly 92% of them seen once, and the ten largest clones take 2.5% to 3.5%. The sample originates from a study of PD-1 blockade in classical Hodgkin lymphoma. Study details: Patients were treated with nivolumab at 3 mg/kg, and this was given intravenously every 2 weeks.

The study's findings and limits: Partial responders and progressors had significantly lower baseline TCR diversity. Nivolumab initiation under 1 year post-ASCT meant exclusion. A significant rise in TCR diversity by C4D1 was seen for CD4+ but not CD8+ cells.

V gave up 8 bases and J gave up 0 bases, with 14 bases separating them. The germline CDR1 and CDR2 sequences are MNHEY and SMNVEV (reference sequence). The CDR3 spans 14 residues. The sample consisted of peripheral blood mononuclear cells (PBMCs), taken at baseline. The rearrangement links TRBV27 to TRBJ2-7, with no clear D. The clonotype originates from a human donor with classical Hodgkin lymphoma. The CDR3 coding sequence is TGTGCCAGCCGATCCCACACCCCCTCCTACGAGCAGTACTTC. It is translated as CASRSHTPSYEQYF.